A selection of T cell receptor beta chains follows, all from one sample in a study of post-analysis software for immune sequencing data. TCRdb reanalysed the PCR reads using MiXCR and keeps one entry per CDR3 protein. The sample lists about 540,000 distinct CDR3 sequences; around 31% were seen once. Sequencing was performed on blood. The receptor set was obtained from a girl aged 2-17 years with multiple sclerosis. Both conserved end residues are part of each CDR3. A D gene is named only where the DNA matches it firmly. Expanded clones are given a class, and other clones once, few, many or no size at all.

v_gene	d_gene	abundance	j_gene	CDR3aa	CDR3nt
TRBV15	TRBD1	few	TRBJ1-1	CATSRGAGQGEDTEAFF	TGTGCCACCAGCAGAGGTGCGGGACAGGGAGAGGACACTGAAGCTTTCTTT
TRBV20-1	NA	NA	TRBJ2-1	CSAKGRVKEQFF	TGCAGTGCTAAAGGGCGGGTTAAAGAGCAGTTCTTC
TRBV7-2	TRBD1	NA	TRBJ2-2	CASSQRQGSTGELFF	TGTGCCAGCAGCCAAAGACAGGGCAGCACCGGGGAGCTGTTTTTT
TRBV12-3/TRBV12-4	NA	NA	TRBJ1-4	CASRAGLFKKLFF	TGTGCCAGCAGGGCAGGGCTGTTTAAAAAACTGTTTTTT
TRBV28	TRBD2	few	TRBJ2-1	CASSPLSGGNEQFF	TGTGCCAGCAGTCCTCTTTCGGGGGGGAATGAGCAGTTCTTC
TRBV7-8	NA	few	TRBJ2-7	CASSPRAMPDGYEQYF	TGTGCCAGCAGCCCCAGGGCGATGCCGGACGGCTACGAGCAGTACTTC
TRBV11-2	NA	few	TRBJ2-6	CASTLTGANVLTF	TGTGCCAGCACTCTTACGGGGGCCAACGTCCTGACTTTC
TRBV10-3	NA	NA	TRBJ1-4	CAISDSFNEKLFF	TGTGCCATCAGTGACAGCTTTAATGAAAAACTGTTTTTT
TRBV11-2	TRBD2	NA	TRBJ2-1	CASSLDSGLAGNNEQFF	TGTGCCAGCAGCTTAGATTCAGGACTAGCTGGTAACAATGAGCAGTTCTTC
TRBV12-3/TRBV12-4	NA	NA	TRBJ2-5	CASSWAVQETQYF	TGTGCCAGCAGTTGGGCGGTCCAAGAGACCCAGTACTTC
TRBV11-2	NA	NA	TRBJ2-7	CASSPLGREHYEQYF	TGTGCCAGCAGCCCGCTCGGGCGGGAACACTACGAGCAGTACTTC
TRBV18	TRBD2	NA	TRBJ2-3	CASSLSGTSGRSTDTQYF	TGTGCCAGCTCACTGAGCGGGACTAGCGGGCGCAGCACAGATACGCAGTATTTT
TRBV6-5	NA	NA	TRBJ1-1	CASSYSLEGMNTEAFF	TGTGCCAGCAGTTACTCCCTGGAGGGTATGAACACTGAAGCTTTCTTT
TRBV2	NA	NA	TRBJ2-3	CASTLLVTSDTQYF	TGTGCCAGCACCCTACTTGTGACCTCAGATACGCAGTATTTT
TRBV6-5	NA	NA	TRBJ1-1	CASSYSPGGLTEAFF	TGTGCCAGCAGTTACTCGCCGGGGGGTCTCACTGAAGCTTTCTTT
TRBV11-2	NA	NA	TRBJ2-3	CASSFDVTDTQYF	TGTGCCAGCAGCTTTGACGTCACAGATACGCAGTATTTT
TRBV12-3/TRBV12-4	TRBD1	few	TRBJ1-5	CASSPGVGDRVYQPQHF	TGTGCCAGCAGTCCCGGGGTGGGGGACAGAGTCTATCAGCCCCAGCATTTT
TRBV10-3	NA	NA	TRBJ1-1	CAISESAYVAFF	TGTGCCATCAGTGAGTCGGCGTATGTAGCTTTCTTT
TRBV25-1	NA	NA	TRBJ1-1	CASRAVIWGEAFF	TGTGCCAGCAGAGCCGTCATTTGGGGGGAAGCTTTCTTT
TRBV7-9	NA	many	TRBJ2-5	CASSLDQGETQYF	TGTGCCAGCAGCTTAGACCAGGGGGAGACCCAGTACTTC
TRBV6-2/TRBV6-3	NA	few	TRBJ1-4	CASTRRGTTNEKLFF	TGTGCCAGCACCCGGCGGGGCACAACTAATGAAAAACTGTTTTTT
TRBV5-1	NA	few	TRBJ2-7	CASSLPGASYEQYF	TGCGCCAGCAGCTTGCCAGGGGCCTCCTACGAGCAGTACTTC
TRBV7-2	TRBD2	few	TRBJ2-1	CASSFFVLLAGMDEQFF	TGTGCCAGCAGCTTTTTTGTCCTCCTAGCGGGGATGGATGAGCAGTTCTTC
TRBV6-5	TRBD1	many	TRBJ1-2	CASSKRDSRGYTF	TGTGCCAGCAGTAAACGGGACAGTCGGGGCTACACCTTC
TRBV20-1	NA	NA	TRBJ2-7	CSAEGPSSYNEQYF	TGCAGTGCTGAGGGACCCAGCTCCTACAATGAGCAGTACTTC
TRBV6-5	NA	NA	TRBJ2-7	CASRRLYEQYF	TGTGCCAGCAGGCGACTCTACGAGCAGTACTTC
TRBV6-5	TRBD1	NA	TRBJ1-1	CASMRTGDKAFF	TGTGCCAGCATGCGGACAGGGGATAAAGCTTTCTTT
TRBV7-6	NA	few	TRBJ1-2	CASSLTPGTGIYGYTF	TGTGCCAGCAGCTTAACACCCGGTACGGGAATATATGGCTACACCTTC
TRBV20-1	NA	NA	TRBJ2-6	CSASRTLSGANVLTF	TGCAGTGCTTCAAGGACCCTCTCTGGGGCCAACGTCCTGACTTTC
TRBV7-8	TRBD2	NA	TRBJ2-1	CASRTSRGVYNEQFF	TGTGCCAGCAGAACTTCGCGGGGGGTATACAATGAGCAGTTCTTC
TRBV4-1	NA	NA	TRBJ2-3	CASSQASYTDTQYF	TGCGCCAGCAGCCAAGCGAGCTACACAGATACGCAGTATTTT
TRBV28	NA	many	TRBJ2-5	CASSPPEQETQYF	TGTGCCAGCAGTCCTCCAGAGCAAGAGACCCAGTACTTC
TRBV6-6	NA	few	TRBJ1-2	CATQSLLQGGYGYTF	TGTGCCACCCAAAGCCTACTGCAGGGTGGCTATGGCTACACCTTC
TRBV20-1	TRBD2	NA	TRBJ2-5	CSANRLAVEETQYF	TGCAGTGCCAATAGACTAGCGGTGGAAGAGACCCAGTACTTC